This is a list of T cell receptor beta chains from one sample in a study of blood T cells in healthy people across ages. TCRdb reanalysed the 5' RACE reads using MiXCR and keeps one entry per CDR3 protein. In the table there are about 590,000 distinct CDR3 sequences, roughly 30% of which are singletons. Input material: blood. Source of these receptors: a woman at least 80 years old in good health. CDR3s include the opening cysteine and the closing phenylalanine or tryptophan. Fields, in order: CDR3 protein, CDR3 DNA, clone size, D gene, V gene, J gene. D genes are given only for firm matches. A row's size may be missing; if present it is once, few, many or a size class.

CSARWTSVINEQYF	TGCAGTGCTAGATGGACTAGCGTCATCAATGAGCAGTACTTC	many	TRBD2	TRBV20-1	TRBJ2-5
CASSPQINYGYTF	TGCGCCAGCAGCCCGCAAATTAACTATGGCTACACCTTC	few	NA	TRBV4-1	TRBJ1-2
CASSRDRRSYEQYF	TGTGCCAGCAGTAGGGACAGGAGATCCTACGAGCAGTACTTC	many	TRBD1	TRBV5-1	TRBJ2-7
CAGSAPEGGYAKNIQYF	TGTGCCGGCAGCGCCCCGGAGGGGGGCTATGCCAAAAACATTCAGTACTTC	NA	NA	TRBV9	TRBJ2-4
CASSLVGLALSGANVLTF	TGTGCCAGCAGCTTAGTGGGCCTTGCCCTCTCTGGGGCCAACGTCCTGACTTTC	many	NA	TRBV7-8	TRBJ2-6
CASNEGQAYEQYF	TGTGCCAGCAATGAAGGACAGGCCTACGAGCAGTACTTC	many	TRBD1	TRBV6-5	TRBJ2-7
CSVERWGTEAFF	TGCAGCGTTGAAAGGTGGGGGACTGAAGCTTTCTTT	many	NA	TRBV29-1	TRBJ1-1
CASSRDRGTETQYF	TGCGCCAGCAGCCGGGACAGGGGAACGGAGACCCAGTACTTC	many	TRBD1	TRBV10-2	TRBJ2-5
CASSHRGGFSTDTQYF	TGCGCCAGCAGCCATCGAGGGGGGTTCAGTACAGATACGCAGTATTTT	NA	NA	TRBV4-3	TRBJ2-3
CASSSEQGGRTEAFF	TGTGCCAGCAGCTCGGAACAGGGCGGGCGCACTGAAGCTTTCTTT	NA	NA	TRBV11-1	TRBJ1-1
CSVGRTGVGEQYF	TGCAGCGTTGGCAGGACAGGGGTAGGCGAGCAGTACTTC	few	TRBD1	TRBV29-1	TRBJ2-7
CASSLRTGNEQYF	TGTGCCAGCAGTTTACGGACAGGGAACGAGCAGTACTTC	many	TRBD1	TRBV5-6	TRBJ2-7
CASSPRSGGPELYGYTF	TGTGCCAGCAGCCCCCGATCCGGGGGGCCGGAACTCTATGGCTACACCTTC	many	NA	TRBV7-2	TRBJ1-2
CSASTGGGGYTF	TGCAGTGCTAGTACAGGGGGTGGGGGCTACACCTTC	many	TRBD1	TRBV20-1	TRBJ1-2
CASSGGTGNSPLHF	TGTGCCAGCAGCGGTGGGACAGGTAATTCACCCCTCCACTTT	NA	TRBD1	TRBV9	TRBJ1-6
CASSLVKGGFYGYTF	TGTGCCAGCAGCTTAGTGAAGGGAGGTTTCTATGGCTACACCTTC	NA	NA	TRBV7-2	TRBJ1-2
CSAPGQVAEKLFF	TGCAGTGCCCCGGGACAGGTCGCTGAAAAACTGTTTTTT	many	TRBD1	TRBV20-1	TRBJ1-4
CASSVRAENTEAFF	TGTGCCAGCAGCGTTCGGGCCGAGAACACTGAAGCTTTCTTT	few	NA	TRBV9	TRBJ1-1
CASSRAQGRETQYF	TGTGCCAGCAGCCGCGCACAGGGGAGGGAGACCCAGTACTTC	NA	NA	TRBV7-9	TRBJ2-5
CSVDATGGYGYTF	TGCAGCGTTGACGCGACAGGGGGCTATGGCTACACCTTC	many	TRBD1	TRBV29-1	TRBJ1-2
CASSSRRPRDSTDTQYF	TGTGCCAGCAGCTCGCGAAGGCCCAGGGATAGCACAGATACGCAGTATTTT	few	NA	TRBV11-1	TRBJ2-3
CASDRRVAGEEKLFF	TGTGCCAGCGATCGAAGGGTAGCAGGAGAAGAAAAACTGTTTTTT	NA	NA	TRBV2	TRBJ1-4
CASSFGTTASDTQYF	TGTGCCAGCAGCTTCGGGACTACCGCCTCAGATACGCAGTATTTT	many	TRBD2	TRBV7-9	TRBJ2-3
CASSLGGPRGTEAFF	TGTGCCAGCAGCTTAGGTGGGCCCCGGGGCACTGAAGCTTTCTTT	NA	NA	TRBV7-2	TRBJ1-1
CAASDSGGGPYYNEQYF	TGTGCCGCCAGTGATTCAGGAGGGGGGCCGTATTACAATGAGCAGTACTTC	NA	NA	TRBV24-1	TRBJ2-7
CASSQEEGPGAKNIQYF	TGTGCCAGCAGCCAAGAGGAAGGGCCCGGTGCCAAAAACATTCAGTACTTC	few	NA	TRBV14	TRBJ2-4
CSVEQGPVQNIQYF	TGCAGCGTCGAACAGGGTCCCGTCCAAAACATTCAGTACTTC	NA	NA	TRBV29-1	TRBJ2-4
CAWSDIGTGGQETQYF	TGTGCCTGGAGTGATATAGGGACAGGGGGGCAAGAGACCCAGTACTTC	NA	TRBD1	TRBV30	TRBJ2-5
CSALAWGAYEQYF	TGCAGTGCCCTGGCATGGGGGGCCTACGAGCAGTACTTC	many	NA	TRBV20-1	TRBJ2-7
CASCKDRTQAFF	TGTGCCAGTTGCAAAGACAGGACCCAAGCTTTCTTT	NA	NA	TRBV7-9	TRBJ1-1
CASSPAASGTQETQYF	TGTGCCAGCAGCCCCGCGGCTAGCGGTACTCAAGAGACCCAGTACTTC	many	TRBD2	TRBV13	TRBJ2-5
CASSSRQGCQPQHF	TGTGCCAGCAGCTCCCGACAGGGGTGTCAGCCCCAGCATTTT	NA	TRBD1	TRBV7-2	TRBJ1-5
CAWSVPGTAYEQYF	TGTGCCTGGAGTGTCCCCGGGACAGCTTACGAGCAGTACTTC	few	TRBD1	TRBV30	TRBJ2-7
CASSFPPAGSYNEQFF	TGTGCCAGCAGCTTTCCCCCGGCTGGCTCCTACAATGAGCAGTTCTTC	many	NA	TRBV11-2	TRBJ2-1
CASSGLGQAGADTQYF	TGTGCCAGCAGCGGACTCGGACAGGCGGGGGCAGATACGCAGTATTTT	few	NA	TRBV5-5	TRBJ2-3
CSLRPPSGSYEQYF	TGCAGCCTAAGGCCCCCTAGCGGCTCCTACGAGCAGTACTTC	few	TRBD2	TRBV20-1	TRBJ2-7
CASSVRQGEDEQYF	TGTGCCAGCAGCGTGAGACAGGGGGAGGACGAGCAGTACTTC	many	TRBD1	TRBV9	TRBJ2-7
CASSRQGGEQYF	TGTGCCAGCAGCCGACAGGGTGGCGAGCAGTACTTC	many	TRBD1	TRBV6-1	TRBJ2-7
CASSYPDSQETQYF	TGTGCCAGCAGTTATCCCGACAGTCAAGAGACCCAGTACTTC	NA	NA	TRBV6-6	TRBJ2-5
CASSLQLSGQGLNYEQYF	TGCGCCAGCAGCTTGCAACTATCGGGACAGGGTTTAAATTACGAGCAGTACTTC	many	TRBD1	TRBV5-1	TRBJ2-7
CASSSSGGPSYEQFF	TGTGCCAGCAGTTCTAGCGGGGGGCCGTCGTATGAGCAGTTCTTC	few	TRBD2	TRBV2	TRBJ2-1
CSAFRDRYTGELFF	TGCAGTGCATTTCGGGACAGGTACACCGGGGAGCTGTTTTTT	NA	TRBD1	TRBV20-1	TRBJ2-2
CASSLVRRGGADTQYF	TGTGCCAGCAGCTTAGTGCGGCGGGGGGGCGCGGATACGCAGTATTTT	many	TRBD2	TRBV7-2	TRBJ2-3
CASSWTGSRIQETQYF	TGCGCCAGCAGCTGGACGGGGAGCCGGATCCAAGAGACCCAGTACTTC	many	NA	TRBV5-1	TRBJ2-5